This T cell receptor beta chain was sequenced in a study of beta chain features in type 1 diabetes. Whole-study results and caveats: Shorter TCRB CDR3s, moderately but significantly so, marked every one of the four CD4+ subsets in Type 1 diabetes patients. More deletions and fewer insertions at VDJ junctions were seen in type 1 diabetes patients.

V lost 2 bases and J lost 4; bases outside the gene matches: 7. The CDR3 loop spans 16 amino acids. Germline V gives CDR1 MNHEY, CDR2 SMNVEV (reference sequence). A sort by CD45RO/CCR7/CD25/CD127/CD95/CD27 yielded CD4+ naive, central memory, regulatory and stem cell-like memory cells. As regards this clone: The antigen is undetermined.

As every portion of the isolated RNA was reverse transcribed, the sequencing read expressed TCRB transcripts. The table came from immunoSEQ multiplex PCR; TCRdb's copy has only in-frame clones and leaves some out. The sample consists of 300,000 to 400,000 clones, 11% of them appearing once. The chain joins TRBV27 to TRBJ2-1, with 8 bases that match TRBD2. This receptor was taken from a woman aged 30 to 39 in good health. The sample was naive CD4+ T cells from blood. The CDR3 spells CASSLPWTSRYNEQFF. As DNA, the CDR3 is TGTGCCAGCAGTTTACCTTGGACTAGCCGGTACAATGAGCAGTTCTTC.